Below, 28 T cell receptor beta chains from the same sample are listed, as sequenced in a study of lymphopenia after photon versus proton radiotherapy. The table came from immunoSEQ multiplex PCR; TCRdb's copy has only in-frame clones and leaves some out. The sample includes under 70,000 clones, around 90% of them seen just once. The sample was peripheral blood, taken from a patient treated with photon-based radiotherapy. Receptor source: a woman aged 40 to 50 with cholangiocarcinoma.

The V and J genes are TRBV28 and TRBJ1-1; possible D gene TRBD1, 6 bases. The germline CDR1 and CDR2 sequences are MDHEN and SYDVKM. V was shortened by 6 bases and J by 3 bases, with 17 bases between the two germline ends. CDR3 size: 15 residues. The CDR3 region is CASSTTGLRDTEAFF. CDR3 sequence (DNA): TGTGCCAGCAGCACTACAGGGCTTCGGGACACTGAAGCTTTCTTT.

This chain joins TRBV19 and TRBJ1-5; D may be TRBD1 (5 bases). The CDR3 consists of 13 residues. Per germline, CDR1 LNHDA and CDR2 SQIVND (reference sequence). V dropped 7 bases and J dropped 3 bases, with 10 bases sitting between them. The CDR3 region has the DNA TGTGCCAGTACGGGGCAGCCCAATCAGCCCCAGCATTTT. This sequence encodes CASTGQPNQPQHF.

The chain couples TRBV19 to TRBJ1-4; D may be TRBD1 (5 bases). CDR1 is LNHDA and CDR2 is SQIVND in the germline V gene (reference sequence). V lost 1 base, J lost 7 bases, and 13 bases lay in between. The CDR3 contains 15 residues. CDR3 nucleotide sequence: TGTGCCAGTAGTATAGGGGGGTTACAAAGTGAAAAACTGTTTTTT. This translates into CASSIGGLQSEKLFF.

The chain couples TRBV5-6 to TRBJ2-1; 9 bases align to TRBD1. Trimming removed 3 bases from V and 3 bases from J; junction bases left unmatched: 1. This CDR3 contains 14 residues. Looked up from germline, CDR1 is SGHDT and CDR2 is YYEEEE. CDR3 residues: CASSSGQGYNEQFF. The DNA for the CDR3 is TGTGCCAGCAGCTCGGGACAGGGCTACAATGAGCAGTTCTTC.

The gene calls are TRBV30 and TRBJ1-5; D possibly corresponds to TRBD1 (5 bases). The germline V gene encodes CDR1 GTSNPN and CDR2 SVGIG (reference sequence). Trimming removed 4 bases from V and 5 bases from J, with 12 bases in between. The CDR3 length is 13 residues. The CDR3 DNA follows: TGTGCCTGGACTCCCTCGGGGGATCAGCCCCAGCATTTT. Residues: CAWTPSGDQPQHF. Based on the CDR3 plus reference TRBV30 and TRBJ1-5, the full variable domain is SQTIHQWPATLVQPVGSPLSLECTVEGTSNPNLYWYRQAAGRGLQLLFYSVGIGQISSEVPQNLSASRPQDRQFILSSKKLLLSDSGFYLCAWTPSGDQPQHFGDGTRLSIL.

J is TRBJ2-2 and V is TRBV27; a weak D match, TRBD2 (6 bases). Germline V lookup: CDR1 MNHEY, CDR2 SMNVEV (reference sequence). Trimming removed 6 bases at V and 6 bases at J, with 17 bases between. The CDR3 length is 15 residues. The CDR3 is CASSGVGGPSGELFF. DNA of the CDR3: TGTGCCAGCAGCGGGGTGGGGGGTCCATCCGGGGAGCTGTTTTTT.

The J gene is TRBJ2-1, the V gene TRBV5-4, with D possibly TRBD2 on 6 matching bases. Germline CDR1 reads SGHNT; CDR2 reads YYREEE (reference sequence). This CDR3 is 16 amino acids long. V was shortened by 3 bases and J by 1 base, with 14 bases between the two germline ends. CDR3 coding DNA: TGTGCCAGCAGCTCGCCGACTAGTTGGTCCTACAATGAGCAGTTCTTC. Translated: CASSSPTSWSYNEQFF.

V gene TRBV27 combines with J gene TRBJ1-4, with D unresolved. With 6 bases removed from V and 4 bases from J, the gap between germline ends came to 9 bases. This CDR3 contains 13 residues. The germline gives CDR1 MNHEY, CDR2 SMNVEV (reference sequence). The CDR3 is CASSRGYNEKLFF. The CDR3 DNA reads TGTGCCAGCAGCAGAGGCTATAATGAAAAACTGTTTTTT.

This clone was observed once. J is TRBJ1-5 and V is TRBV5-6; 7 nucleotides align to TRBD1. Germline lookup yields CDR1 SGHDT and CDR2 YYEEEE. The V gene end was trimmed by 2 bases and the J gene end by 4 bases; junction bases not matched to a gene: 6. The CDR3 is 15 amino acids. CDR3 sequence: CASSLYNRGNQPQHF. The CDR3 nucleotides are TGTGCCAGCAGCTTATACAACAGGGGAAATCAGCCCCAGCATTTT. Based on the CDR3 plus reference TRBV5-6 and TRBJ1-5, the full variable domain is DAGVTQSPTHLIKTRGQQVTLRCSPKSGHDTVSWYQQALGQGPQFIFQYYEEEERQRGNFPDRFSGHQFPNYSSELNVNALLLGDSALYLCASSLYNRGNQPQHFGDGTRLSIL.

The chain joins TRBV27 to TRBJ1-1; TRBD1 matches 7 bases. CDR3 length: 15 amino acids. Per the germline V gene, CDR1 is MNHEY and CDR2 is SMNVEV (reference sequence). V trimming: 4 bases; J trimming: 5 bases; junction bases outside the gene matches: 10. The CDR3 DNA follows: TGTGCCAGCAGTTATTCGACAGGGCGGGGAACTGAAGCTTTCTTT. This codes for CASSYSTGRGTEAFF.

This clone occurred once. The V gene is TRBV19, the J gene TRBJ1-5; D gene unclear. The CDR3 contains 12 residues. Deletions cut 0 bases from V and 13 bases from J, with 10 bases between. CDR1 LNHDA and CDR2 SQIVND come from the germline V gene (reference sequence). The CDR3 loop is CASSIELSSQHF. CDR3 DNA: TGTGCCAGTAGTATAGAACTGAGTTCTCAGCATTTT.

This chain uses TRBV5-1 with TRBJ2-1; D gene unclear. The CDR3 has 11 amino acids. The germline CDR1 and CDR2 sequences are SGHRS and YFSETQ. Trimming took 1 base from V and 7 from J, leaving 3 bases between them. The CDR3, as DNA: TGCGCCAGCAGCTTGCGGAATGAGCAGTTCTTC. This translates into CASSLRNEQFF.

The CDR3 loop reads CASSPGTGGNYEQFF. The CDR3 nucleotides are TGCGCCAGCAGCCCGGGGACAGGGGGCAATTATGAGCAGTTCTTC. This chain joins TRBV5-1 and TRBJ2-1, with TRBD1 matching over 12 bases. This CDR3 is 15 amino acids long. Germline V CDR1 and CDR2: SGHRS, YFSETQ. The V and J ends lost 4 bases and 8 bases, in that order; junction bases with no gene match: 7.

The chain is built from TRBV27 and TRBJ2-2; 8 bases line up with TRBD2. Germline CDR1 and CDR2: MNHEY and SMNVEV (reference sequence). V was clipped by 0 bases and J by 0 bases; unmatched bases: 3. The CDR3 extends over 17 amino acids. CDR3 amino acids: CASSLSIGGANTGELFF. The CDR3 DNA follows: TGTGCCAGCAGTTTATCCATCGGGGGGGCGAACACCGGGGAGCTGTTTTTT.

The chain couples TRBV5-6 to TRBJ2-5; 9 positions agree with TRBD1. The germline V gene has CDR1 SGHDT and CDR2 YYEEEE. After removal of 0 bases from V and 2 bases from J, the junction contained 5 bases not matched to a gene. This CDR3 has 16 amino acids. CDR3 sequence reads: CASSLAGQGIQETQYF. In DNA, the CDR3 is TGTGCCAGCAGCTTGGCCGGACAGGGGATTCAAGAGACCCAGTACTTC.

As concerns this clone: A read error may account for a junction end that differs from germline. The chain carries TRBV6-1 and TRBJ2-7, with no clear D. From germline, CDR1 is MNHNS and CDR2 SASEGT. The CDR3 length is 10 residues. CDR3 DNA: TGTGCCAGCGGACCTATAAAGGGCCTCTTC. Its protein product is CASGPIKGLF.

A few counts support this clone. The chain carries TRBV4-2 and TRBJ1-4; 8 nucleotides agree with TRBD1. Per germline, CDR1 LGHNA and CDR2 YNFKEQ. Germline trimming cut 1 base from V and 5 bases from J; bases unmatched to any gene: 3. This CDR3 region has 15 residues. The CDR3 loop is CASSQGGQANEKLFF. The DNA of the CDR3 is TGTGCCAGCAGCCAAGGGGGACAGGCAAATGAAAAACTGTTTTTT.

The gene calls are TRBV27 and TRBJ2-1; no reliable D call. V lost 2 bases, J lost 3 bases, and 11 bases lay in between. CDR3 size: 15 residues. Germline V CDR1 and CDR2: MNHEY, SMNVEV (reference sequence). The CDR3 sequence is CASSLIYGYYNEQFF. CDR3 sequence (DNA): TGTGCCAGCAGTTTAATTTACGGATACTACAATGAGCAGTTCTTC.

The CDR3, as DNA: TGTGCCGGGAATCCGGGGGCTAAGATGACTGAAGCTTTCTTT. It is translated as CAGNPGAKMTEAFF. The chain combines TRBV30 with TRBJ1-1; TRBD1 is a possible D gene (6 bases). Germline V gene data show CDR1 as GTSNPN and CDR2 as SVGIG (reference sequence). This CDR3 is 14 amino acids long. The V gene lost 8 bases and the J gene lost 5 bases, with 21 bases spanning the gap.

In its sample, this clone was seen once. V is TRBV6-5 and J is TRBJ2-2; weak D call: TRBD1 (5 bases). Germline CDR1 is MNHEY and CDR2 is SVGAGI. The V and J ends lost 4 bases and 6 bases respectively, with 15 bases between them. The length of the CDR3 is 15 residues. This CDR3 is CASSLGLRTAGELFF. CDR3 DNA sequence: TGTGCCAGCAGTTTGGGGCTTCGGACCGCCGGGGAGCTGTTTTTT.

The chain carries TRBV30 and TRBJ2-5; TRBD2 might be the D (5 bases). The ends were cut back, 4 bases at V and 4 bases at J, with 10 bases in the middle. This CDR3 region has 12 residues. Germline loops: CDR1 GTSNPN, CDR2 SVGIG (reference sequence). This CDR3 reads CAWTTGRETQYF. CDR3 sequence (DNA): TGTGCCTGGACGACTGGGAGAGAGACCCAGTACTTC.

The chain employs TRBV19 and TRBJ1-4, with no clear D. Germline CDR1 is LNHDA and CDR2 is SQIVND (reference sequence). The CDR3 runs to 14 residues. V was cut by 6 bases and J by 4 bases, with 12 bases left in between. As DNA, the CDR3 is TGTGCCAGTAGCGGAACAGCCATTAATGAAAAACTGTTTTTT. It is translated as CASSGTAINEKLFF.

V usage is TRBV6-1 and J usage is TRBJ2-1; 7 nucleotides line up with TRBD1. The CDR3 is made up of 15 amino acids. Germline CDR1 and CDR2: MNHNS and SASEGT. V gave up 7 bases and J gave up 5 bases; unmatched junction bases: 11. The CDR3 DNA follows: TGTGCCAGCATCAAACAGGGGTATAGAGACAATGAGCAGTTCTTC. It translates to CASIKQGYRDNEQFF.

This clone has just one count. The chain is built from TRBV14 and TRBJ1-4; D possibly corresponds to TRBD1 (5 bases). CDR1 is SGHDN and CDR2 is FVKESK in the germline V gene. CDR3 length: 15 amino acids. V shed 2 bases and J shed 8 bases, with 15 bases lying between them. CDR3 loop: CASSQTGSKGEKLFF. CDR3 in DNA: TGTGCCAGCAGCCAAACAGGCTCGAAGGGGGAAAAACTGTTTTTT.

The chain joins TRBV6-1 to TRBJ2-1; D unresolved. CDR1 and CDR2 from the germline V gene are MNHNS and SASEGT. This CDR3 is built from 18 residues. With 0 bases removed from V and 0 bases from J, the gap between germline ends came to 15 bases. In nucleotides, the CDR3 is TGTGCCAGCAGTGAAGCCCCGGGCCTTTCGAGCTCCTACAATGAGCAGTTCTTC. It encodes CASSEAPGLSSSYNEQFF.

The chain joins TRBV19 to TRBJ2-7; D assignment may be TRBD1 or TRBD2 (5 bases each). Trimming removed 3 bases at V and 6 bases at J, with 18 bases between. Germline loops: CDR1 LNHDA, CDR2 SQIVND (reference sequence). This CDR3 contains 15 residues. The CDR3 DNA reads as TGTGCCAGTAGTATTAGGTGGGGGAAGCAAGGCGAGCAGTACTTC. Residues: CASSIRWGKQGEQYF.

DNA for the CDR3: TGTGCCATCAGTGAGTCGGTCTCCTACGAGCAGTACTTC. Its protein is CAISESVSYEQYF. This rearrangement joins TRBV10-3 to TRBJ2-7; D gene ambiguous. From germline, CDR1 is ENHRY and CDR2 SYGVKD. With 0 bases removed from V and 0 bases from J, the gap between germline ends came to 3 bases. The CDR3 is 13 residues long.

The CDR3: CASSLYPGDTEAFF. CDR3 bases: TGTGCCAGCAGTTTATATCCAGGGGATACTGAAGCTTTCTTT. J is TRBJ1-1 and V is TRBV27; D may be TRBD1 (6 bases). Germline CDR1 reads MNHEY; CDR2 reads SMNVEV (reference sequence). V was trimmed by 1 base and J by 5 bases, leaving 11 bases between them. This CDR3 region has 14 residues.